These T cell receptor beta chains were read from a single sample in a study of blood T cell repertoires in COVID-19. Assay: immunoSEQ multiplex PCR; the TCRdb copy retains only in-frame clones and omits some. Of roughly 300,000 clones in the sample, 92% were seen once. Material: PBMCs or T cells enriched from blood (not recorded which). The receptors shown here come from a woman in her 30s who had recovered from COVID-19. CDR3s include the opening cysteine and the closing phenylalanine or tryptophan. The D gene is left open where the match is weak. Size tells how often a clone was seen (once, few, many) or the class of an expanded clone, and some rows leave it out.

CDR3 DNA: TGTGCCAGCAGTTCCGGACAGGGTAATGAAGCTTTCTTT
CDR3 protein: CASSSGQGNEAFF
D gene: TRBD1
V gene: TRBV28
clone size: NA
J gene: TRBJ1-1

CDR3 DNA: TGTGCCGTCACGCTAGCGGTCTCCTACAATGAGCAGTTCTTC
CDR3 protein: CAVTLAVSYNEQFF
D gene: TRBD2
V gene: TRBV2
clone size: NA
J gene: TRBJ2-1

CDR3 DNA: TGTGCCAGCAGTTACCAGGGTCAGCCCCAGCATTTT
CDR3 protein: CASSYQGQPQHF
D gene: NA
V gene: TRBV6-2/TRBV6-3
clone size: NA
J gene: TRBJ1-5

CDR3 DNA: TGTGCCAGCTCACCACGACTAGTCAGCAGAGATACGCAGTATTTT
CDR3 protein: CASSPRLVSRDTQYF
D gene: NA
V gene: TRBV18
clone size: NA
J gene: TRBJ2-3

CDR3 DNA: TGTGCCAGCAGCTTAGGAGGAATAGCGGGAGGACTCTACAATGAGCAGTTCTTC
CDR3 protein: CASSLGGIAGGLYNEQFF
D gene: TRBD2
V gene: TRBV13
clone size: NA
J gene: TRBJ2-1

CDR3 DNA: TGTGCCAGCAGCCGTACAGGGTACAATCAGCCCCAGCATTTT
CDR3 protein: CASSRTGYNQPQHF
D gene: NA
V gene: TRBV6-5
clone size: NA
J gene: TRBJ1-5

CDR3 DNA: TGTGCCAGCTCCGCCCGACCGGGACTGAACTACAATGAGCAGTTCTTC
CDR3 protein: CASSARPGLNYNEQFF
D gene: NA
V gene: TRBV7-2
clone size: NA
J gene: TRBJ2-1

CDR3 DNA: TGTGCCAGCAGTGAGAGTGGGCCGGTGCCCCAGCATTTT
CDR3 protein: CASSESGPVPQHF
D gene: NA
V gene: TRBV6-1
clone size: NA
J gene: TRBJ1-5

CDR3 DNA: TGCGCCAGCACCCAGGGTAGCTCCTACGAGCAGTACTTC
CDR3 protein: CASTQGSSYEQYF
D gene: NA
V gene: TRBV10-1
clone size: few
J gene: TRBJ2-7

CDR3 DNA: TGTGCCAGCAGCGCGGGACTAACTTTCCAAGAGACCCAGTACTTC
CDR3 protein: CASSAGLTFQETQYF
D gene: TRBD2
V gene: TRBV7-2
clone size: few
J gene: TRBJ2-5

CDR3 DNA: TGTGCCAGCAGCTCTAGCGCGTACAATGAGCAGTTCTTC
CDR3 protein: CASSSSAYNEQFF
D gene: NA
V gene: TRBV7-3
clone size: NA
J gene: TRBJ2-1

CDR3 DNA: TGTGCCAGCAGCTTTAGGAGGGTTAGGAACAATGAGCAGTTCTTC
CDR3 protein: CASSFRRVRNNEQFF
D gene: NA
V gene: TRBV11-3
clone size: few
J gene: TRBJ2-1

CDR3 DNA: TGTGCCAGCAGCGGGGAAAAGGGAGCCTACGAGCAGTACTTC
CDR3 protein: CASSGEKGAYEQYF
D gene: NA
V gene: TRBV7-9
clone size: NA
J gene: TRBJ2-7

CDR3 DNA: TGTGCCAGCAGTTACGGAGATAACTATGGCTACACCTTC
CDR3 protein: CASSYGDNYGYTF
D gene: NA
V gene: TRBV28
clone size: NA
J gene: TRBJ1-2

CDR3 DNA: TGTGCCAGCAGTTACGGCCTAGGGGCCTACGAGCAGTACTTC
CDR3 protein: CASSYGLGAYEQYF
D gene: NA
V gene: TRBV6-5
clone size: NA
J gene: TRBJ2-7

CDR3 DNA: TGCGCCAGCAGCTGGCGGGCGGGGGATGGCTACACCTTC
CDR3 protein: CASSWRAGDGYTF
D gene: NA
V gene: TRBV4-3
clone size: many
J gene: TRBJ1-2

CDR3 DNA: TGCAGCGTTCTGGACCGAGGAGGCGAGCAGTACTTC
CDR3 protein: CSVLDRGGEQYF
D gene: NA
V gene: TRBV29-1
clone size: NA
J gene: TRBJ2-7

CDR3 DNA: TGTGCCAGCAGTGAGGGGCCAGGGGGCTATGGCTACACCTTC
CDR3 protein: CASSEGPGGYGYTF
D gene: TRBD1
V gene: TRBV6-1
clone size: NA
J gene: TRBJ1-2

CDR3 DNA: TGTGCCAGCAGTTCCTTAGTTCGACGCGGGGAGAACACTGAAGCTTTCTTT
CDR3 protein: CASSSLVRRGENTEAFF
D gene: NA
V gene: TRBV28
clone size: NA
J gene: TRBJ1-1

CDR3 DNA: TGTGCCAGCAGCCAATTAGGAGCAGATACGCAGTATTTT
CDR3 protein: CASSQLGADTQYF
D gene: NA
V gene: TRBV4-2
clone size: NA
J gene: TRBJ2-3

CDR3 DNA: TGTGCCAGCAGGGACAAGCGGGAGAGGGAGACCCAGTACTTC
CDR3 protein: CASRDKRERETQYF
D gene: TRBD2
V gene: TRBV6-5
clone size: NA
J gene: TRBJ2-5

CDR3 DNA: TGTGCCAGCAGCAAAGGTCTAGCGGGAGTGGGTCGTGAGCAGTTCTTC
CDR3 protein: CASSKGLAGVGREQFF
D gene: TRBD2
V gene: TRBV6-2/TRBV6-3
clone size: NA
J gene: TRBJ2-1

CDR3 DNA: TGTGCCAGCAGTTTAGCAGGGGGCACCGAGACCCAGTACTTC
CDR3 protein: CASSLAGGTETQYF
D gene: TRBD1
V gene: TRBV28
clone size: NA
J gene: TRBJ2-5

CDR3 DNA: TGTGCCAGCAGCAGCGGCAACAATGAGCAGTTCTTC
CDR3 protein: CASSSGNNEQFF
D gene: NA
V gene: TRBV7-9
clone size: NA
J gene: TRBJ2-1

CDR3 DNA: TGTGCCAGTAGGTACACGACTAACTATGGCTACATCTTC
CDR3 protein: CASRYTTNYGYIF
D gene: NA
V gene: TRBV19
clone size: NA
J gene: TRBJ1-2

CDR3 DNA: TGTGCCACCAGCGAAGGACGAGGACAGAACTATGGCTACACCTTC
CDR3 protein: CATSEGRGQNYGYTF
D gene: NA
V gene: TRBV15
clone size: NA
J gene: TRBJ1-2

CDR3 DNA: TGTGCCAGCAGTTCCGGGACAGACTATGGCTACACCTTC
CDR3 protein: CASSSGTDYGYTF
D gene: TRBD1
V gene: TRBV6-2/TRBV6-3
clone size: NA
J gene: TRBJ1-2

CDR3 DNA: TGCGCCAGCAGCCCCGGACAGATGAATGAAAAACTGTTTTTT
CDR3 protein: CASSPGQMNEKLFF
D gene: NA
V gene: TRBV5-1
clone size: NA
J gene: TRBJ1-4

CDR3 DNA: TGTGCCAGCACTTCAGGCGGGGTCTACAATGAGCAGTTCTTC
CDR3 protein: CASTSGGVYNEQFF
D gene: NA
V gene: TRBV28
clone size: NA
J gene: TRBJ2-1

CDR3 DNA: TGTGCCAGCAGCTACACAGGTGATGAAGCTTTCTTT
CDR3 protein: CASSYTGDEAFF
D gene: NA
V gene: TRBV7-9
clone size: NA
J gene: TRBJ1-1

CDR3 DNA: TGTGCCATCGGAACGACAGACAAACAGCCCCAGCATTTT
CDR3 protein: CAIGTTDKQPQHF
D gene: NA
V gene: TRBV10-3
clone size: once
J gene: TRBJ1-5

CDR3 DNA: TGTGCCAGCAGCCCTGCTCAGGGGAGATCACCCCTCCACTTT
CDR3 protein: CASSPAQGRSPLHF
D gene: NA
V gene: TRBV7-3
clone size: NA
J gene: TRBJ1-6

CDR3 DNA: TGTGCCAGCAGCTTAGGTGGTAGCGGCGGTGAGCAGTTCTTC
CDR3 protein: CASSLGGSGGEQFF
D gene: NA
V gene: TRBV7-9
clone size: once
J gene: TRBJ2-1

CDR3 DNA: TGTGCCAGCTCACCACAGGGGGCCACTGAAGCTTTCTTT
CDR3 protein: CASSPQGATEAFF
D gene: TRBD1
V gene: TRBV18
clone size: NA
J gene: TRBJ1-1

CDR3 DNA: TGCGCCAGCAGCCAGGTCCGGGCGGGCAAGTCTTACGGGGAGCTGTTTTTT
CDR3 protein: CASSQVRAGKSYGELFF
D gene: NA
V gene: TRBV4-1
clone size: NA
J gene: TRBJ2-2

CDR3 DNA: TGTGCCAGCAGCCAATCCACAGTGTTGGGTGAAAAACTGTTTTTT
CDR3 protein: CASSQSTVLGEKLFF
D gene: NA
V gene: TRBV16
clone size: NA
J gene: TRBJ1-4